Listed here are 6 T cell receptor beta chains from one sample, sequenced in a study of cytomegalovirus exposure and HLA in healthy donors. This PCR relied on a set of 60 Vbeta primers and 13 Jbeta primers. TCRdb keeps only in-frame clones here, not all; method: immunoSEQ multiplex PCR. Of approximately 190,000 clones listed, 10% to 15% were seen once; the top ten hold about 7.8%. The specimen sequenced was PBMCs. The receptors were gathered from a man over 45 in good health and CMV-seropositive.

This clone was seen more than once but under ten times. J is TRBJ1-6 and V is TRBV13; TRBD1 agrees at 7 bases. Trimming cost V 5 bases and J 5 bases; bases outside gene matches: 3. From germline, CDR1 is PRHDT and CDR2 FYEKMQ (reference sequence). This CDR3 comprises 14 residues. CDR3 amino acids: CASSVGTDNSPLHF. DNA for the CDR3: TGTGCCAGCAGCGTCGGGACAGATAATTCACCCCTCCACTTT.

This clone was counted only a few times. V is TRBV27 and J is TRBJ2-5, with 11 bases fitting TRBD2. V shed 5 bases and J 9 bases; nucleotides not matched to a gene: 8. The length of the CDR3 is 14 residues. Germline CDR1 MNHEY, CDR2 SMNVEV (reference sequence). CDR3 in DNA: TGTGCCAGCAGTCCCGATCCGGGACTAGCGGCCCAGTACTTC. The encoded protein is CASSPDPGLAAQYF.

This clone was detected a few times. The chain is built from TRBV11-3 and TRBJ2-5; D ambiguous. Germline assignment: CDR1 SGHNT and CDR2 YENEEA. This CDR3 spans 13 amino acids. Deletions cut 5 bases from V and 5 bases from J, with 12 bases between. CDR3 in amino acids: CASSPDGGETQYF. CDR3 nucleotide sequence: TGTGCCAGCAGCCCCGACGGCGGCGAGACCCAGTACTTC.

The chain employs TRBV19 and TRBJ2-4; D is unclear. With 0 bases removed from V and 7 bases from J, the gap between germline ends came to 10 bases. Per germline, CDR1 LNHDA and CDR2 SQIVND (reference sequence). This CDR3 has 14 residues. CDR3 loop: CASSIDGPRNIQYF. CDR3 nucleotides: TGTGCCAGTAGTATAGACGGCCCTAGGAACATTCAGTACTTC.

This clone was found a few times. The CDR3 coding sequence is TGCGCCAGCAGGTCCTTACAGGTTGAAGCTTTCTTT. Amino acids: CASRSLQVEAFF. The chain uses TRBV10-2 and TRBJ1-1, with TRBD1 as a possible D gene (5 bases). V was trimmed by 6 bases and J by 7 bases, leaving 12 bases between them. The CDR3 has 12 residues. Germline V lookup: CDR1 WSHSY, CDR2 SAAADI.

This clone was counted between two and nine times. This chain links TRBV6-5 with TRBJ1-1, with TRBD1 as a possible D gene (6 bases). From germline, CDR1 is MNHEY and CDR2 SVGAGI. Trimming took off 2 bases at V and 1 base at J, with 11 bases between the two ends. This CDR3 region has 15 residues. The CDR3: CASSYRGGPNTEAFF. The CDR3 DNA is TGTGCCAGCAGTTACAGGGGGGGGCCGAACACTGAAGCTTTCTTT.